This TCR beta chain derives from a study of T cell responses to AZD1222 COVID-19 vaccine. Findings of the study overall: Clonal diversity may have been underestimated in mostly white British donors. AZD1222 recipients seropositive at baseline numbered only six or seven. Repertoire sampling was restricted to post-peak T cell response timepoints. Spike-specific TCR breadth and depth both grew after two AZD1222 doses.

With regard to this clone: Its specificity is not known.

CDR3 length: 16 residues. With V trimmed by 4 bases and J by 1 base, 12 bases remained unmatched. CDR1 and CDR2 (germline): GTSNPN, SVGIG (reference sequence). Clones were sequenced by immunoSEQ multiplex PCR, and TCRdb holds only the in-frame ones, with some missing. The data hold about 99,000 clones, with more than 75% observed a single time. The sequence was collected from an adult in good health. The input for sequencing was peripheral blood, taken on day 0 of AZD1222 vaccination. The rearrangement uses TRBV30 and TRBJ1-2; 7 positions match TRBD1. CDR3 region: CAWKRGTANINYGYTF. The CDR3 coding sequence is TGTGCCTGGAAAAGAGGGACAGCCAATATTAACTATGGCTACACCTTC.